The rows below give T cell receptor beta chains drawn from one sample of a study of vaccination effects on CD4 cells after COVID-19. Assay: immunoSEQ multiplex PCR; the TCRdb copy retains only in-frame clones and omits some. The sample carries 20,000 to 30,000 clones, around 63% recorded once. These receptors lack a known antigen. This sample comprised CD4+ T cells from PBMCs cultured with SARS-CoV-2 spike peptides, obtained after COVID-19 vaccination. The source of these receptors is a human donor who received a COVID-19 vaccine. CDR3s include the opening cysteine and the closing phenylalanine or tryptophan. The order of the fields is clone size, D gene, V gene, J gene, CDR3 DNA, CDR3 protein. A D gene is named only where the DNA matches it firmly. Size values are once, few and many counts, or a class for expanded clones, and some rows have none.

clone_size: -
d_call: -
v_call: TRBV5-4
j_call: TRBJ2-5
cdr3_nt: TGTGCCAGCAGCTTGGGGGAGTGGCGAGAGACCCAGTACTTC
cdr3_aa: CASSLGEWRETQYF

clone_size: -
d_call: TRBD1
v_call: TRBV5-3
j_call: TRBJ1-2
cdr3_nt: TGTGCCAGAAGCTGCCGGGACAGGGGCACGGGGGGCTACACCTTC
cdr3_aa: CARSCRDRGTGGYTF

clone_size: -
d_call: -
v_call: TRBV3-1/TRBV3-2
j_call: TRBJ2-7
cdr3_nt: TGTGCCAGCAGCCAAGAAGGGAGCTCCTACGAGCAGTACTTC
cdr3_aa: CASSQEGSSYEQYF

clone_size: -
d_call: -
v_call: TRBV19
j_call: TRBJ2-7
cdr3_nt: TGTGCCAGTAGTATAAATACTGACCCTTTCTACGAGCAGTACTTC
cdr3_aa: CASSINTDPFYEQYF

clone_size: -
d_call: -
v_call: TRBV6-5
j_call: TRBJ2-7
cdr3_nt: TGTGCCAGCAGTTCCCTCGTGGGGAACTACGAGCAGTACTTC
cdr3_aa: CASSSLVGNYEQYF

clone_size: -
d_call: -
v_call: TRBV2
j_call: TRBJ1-2
cdr3_nt: TGTGCCAGCACGGAGGGTTTCTATGGCTACACCTTC
cdr3_aa: CASTEGFYGYTF

clone_size: -
d_call: -
v_call: TRBV6-4
j_call: TRBJ1-2
cdr3_nt: TGTGCCACTCGTGTCGGCTATGGCTACACCTTC
cdr3_aa: CATRVGYGYTF

clone_size: -
d_call: -
v_call: TRBV6-5
j_call: TRBJ1-1
cdr3_nt: TGTGCCAGCAGCCCCCGCCAGCGGTCAAACACTGAAGCTTTCTTT
cdr3_aa: CASSPRQRSNTEAFF

clone_size: few
d_call: -
v_call: TRBV19
j_call: TRBJ1-6
cdr3_nt: TGTGCCAGTAGTTCTTTATCAAATTCACCCCTCCACTTT
cdr3_aa: CASSSLSNSPLHF

clone_size: -
d_call: TRBD1
v_call: TRBV29-1
j_call: TRBJ1-1
cdr3_nt: TGCAGCGTTGAAGGAGACAGGGGTACTGAAGCTTTCTTT
cdr3_aa: CSVEGDRGTEAFF

clone_size: once
d_call: -
v_call: TRBV5-1
j_call: TRBJ2-5
cdr3_nt: TGCGCCAGCAGCCACGGGTGGGGGATAGAGACCCAGTACTTC
cdr3_aa: CASSHGWGIETQYF

clone_size: few
d_call: -
v_call: TRBV6-5
j_call: TRBJ2-7
cdr3_nt: TGTGCCAGCACCGATTCGCCTCGCGAGCAGTACTTC
cdr3_aa: CASTDSPREQYF

clone_size: -
d_call: -
v_call: TRBV3-1/TRBV3-2
j_call: TRBJ2-4
cdr3_nt: TGTGCCAGCAGCCGTCGGGGGACTCCAGACATTCAGTACTTC
cdr3_aa: CASSRRGTPDIQYF

clone_size: -
d_call: TRBD1
v_call: TRBV29-1
j_call: TRBJ2-1
cdr3_nt: TGCAGCGTTGATGGACAGGGGGCTAGCTCCTACAATGAGCAGTTCTTC
cdr3_aa: CSVDGQGASSYNEQFF